Detailed here is one T cell receptor beta chain. The CDR3 extends over 18 amino acids. The V gene end was trimmed by 0 bases and the J gene end by 4 bases; junction bases not matched to a gene: 6. Germline assignment: CDR1 MGHRA and CDR2 YSYEKL. The source of the sample is a study of blood T cell repertoires in COVID-19. Libraries were prepared by immunoSEQ multiplex PCR; TCRdb keeps only in-frame clonotypes and omits some of them. The sample lists around 700,000 clones, 85% to 90% occurring once. The sample taken for sequencing was peripheral blood. This chain uses TRBV4-1 with TRBJ2-5; 15 positions match TRBD2. This TCR came from a woman between 18 and 29 years old with acute or convalescent COVID-19. The CDR3 here is CASSQEGLAGGLRETQYF. In DNA, the CDR3 is TGCGCCAGCAGCCAAGAAGGACTAGCGGGGGGGCTGAGAGAGACCCAGTACTTC.